This T cell receptor (beta chain) originates from a study of cytomegalovirus exposure and HLA in healthy donors. The primer mix had 60 Vbeta and 13 Jbeta primers. Clones were sequenced by immunoSEQ multiplex PCR, and TCRdb holds only the in-frame ones, with some missing. Its table lists under 200,000 clones. Sampled while nominally healthy, donors likely had unrecorded immune exposures. Concerning this clone: Its antigen is currently unknown.

Trimming removed 2 bases at V and 5 bases at J, with 9 bases between. Germline V CDR1 and CDR2: KGHSH, LQKENI. This CDR3 region has 14 residues. The study's findings and limits: TCR beta chains numbering approximately 150 were designated cytomegalovirus-associated. In a later analysis, CMV-associated beta chains were mostly HLA-associated, it appeared.

The sample comprised PBMCs. This receptor was taken from a man aged 30-40 years in good health and CMV-seronegative. This chain links TRBV18 with TRBJ2-2; possible D gene TRBD1, 5 bases. This chain's CDR3 is CASSPEAGTGELFF. In nucleotides, the CDR3 is TGTGCCAGCTCACCAGAGGCAGGGACCGGGGAGCTGTTTTTT. The full variable domain, with the rest looked up from reference TRBV18 and TRBJ2-2, is NAGVMQNPRHLVRRRGQEARLRCSPMKGHSHVYWYRQLPEEGLKFMVYLQKENIIDESGMPKERFSAEFPKEGPSILRIQQVVRGDSAAYFCASSPEAGTGELFFGEGSRLTVL.